This T cell receptor beta chain was documented in a study of T cells after yellow fever vaccination (dated by TCRdb to between 2018 and 2020). The study in broad terms: The SMART-Seq v4 Ultra Low Input RNA kit was used to prepare libraries from fractions with low cell numbers. To follow T-cell clones before and after both primary and booster YFV17D yellow fever vaccination, bulk TCR alpha and beta repertoires underwent longitudinal sequencing. The cohort comprised two healthy male donors, one aged 18 to 30 and one aged 30 to 39 years. Bulk PBMC replicates and cell subsets were isolated from blood drawn at multiple timepoints before and after both primary and secondary immunization.

The sample's treatment or condition label, in plain terms: live attenuated yellow fever vaccine strain. A standard Ficoll-Paque protocol was used to isolate PBMCs from peripheral blood. CD4 and CD8 T-cell fractions were isolated with Dynabeads CD4 and CD8 positive selection kits. RNA was extracted with TriZol from bulk PBMCs, CD4 and CD8 fractions, and dextramer-positive and dextramer-negative fractions. TCR cDNA was synthesized by 5'RACE template switching, through which a universal primer site and unique molecular identifiers were introduced. Priming for cDNA synthesis came from both the TCR alpha and TCR beta constant segments. Libraries were amplified in two PCR steps, with sample barcodes and sequencing adapters added in the second step. Sequencing of libraries was done on Illumina HiSeq 2500 (2x100 bp) or NovaSeq (2x150 bp). In the source study's methods: MIGEC was used to demultiplex reads and collapse the reads into UMI consensus sequences, and MiXCR was used for V(D)J alignment. Vaccine-responding clonotypes were identified with edgeR using replicate PBMC samples, with FDR below 0.01 and a log2 fold change above 5 up to day 15 being required. CD4 or CD8 identity was assigned to each bulk clonotype according to whether the clonotype was present at higher abundance in the sequenced CD4 repertoire or the sequenced CD8 repertoire. Clones were called with MiXCR by TCRdb after fastp trimmed the public reads at Q25, and only in-frame beta chains were retained. Entries that share a CDR3 protein sequence are merged under the most common genes and DNA. The V and J calls were not made by the authors but by TCRdb's processing. Within this sample are more than 90,000 distinct CDR3 sequences, with 8.4% of them counted one time only. Together, the top ten hold about 25% of the sample.

The CDR3 runs 14 amino acids, cysteine and phenylalanine included. The only DNA kept is the CDR3, 42 bases in frame from the first base. The germline V gene (reference sequence) provides CDR1 SSHAT and CDR2 FNYEAQ. What the research found in general, with its limitations: Most clones expanded after primary vaccination were re-detected after the booster (about 95% of CD4 and more than 70% of CD8), suggesting broad memory maintenance. The secondary T-cell response was found to be weaker but faster than the primary response, with a peak reached on day 5 rather than on day 15. A small fraction of clonotypes appeared in both the CD4 and CD8 compartments, likely as a result of convergent recombination. Computational filtering was required because FACS-sorted repertoires could contain abundant contaminating clonotypes from the bulk population. Because only a couple of donors were included in the study, the extent to which the findings can be generalized is limited.

Points on this clonotype: Its recognized antigen is unknown. Relative to the germline gene, one junction end is altered; a read error may explain this.

The V and J segments used are TRBV7-7 and TRBJ2-1, with the D gene uncertain. Material: CD8+ T cells sorted from PBMCs, obtained 45 days after the yellow fever booster vaccination. This TCR came from a man younger than 40 who received the YFV17D yellow fever vaccine. The CDR3 corresponds to CASSYSPASYEQFF. The nucleotide sequence is given as TGTGCTAGCAGCTACTCCCCCGCGTCATACGAGCAGTTCTTC.